This T cell receptor beta chain was sequenced in a study of blood T cell repertoires in COVID-19. CDR3 length: 15 amino acids. Germline V gene lookup returns CDR1 LGHNA and CDR2 YNFKEQ. V was cut by 1 base and J by 3 bases, with 13 bases left in between. Per the original data handling: For nucleated cells, counts were estimated from reference gene primer amplification. Sequenced by immunoSEQ multiplex PCR; TCRdb stores in-frame clones only, minus some. V and J calls and clone size are given by that table; D and trimming were obtained from the DNA. The sample lists roughly 110,000 clones, 80% to 85% occurring once.

The chain recombines TRBV4-2 with TRBJ2-7; TRBD1 is a possible D gene (6 bases). The sequencing input was peripheral blood. The sequence derives from a human donor in a cohort sampled during active COVID-19. CDR3: CASSQGRTADYEQYF. CDR3 DNA: TGTGCCAGCAGCCAAGGTAGGACAGCAGACTACGAGCAGTACTTC.